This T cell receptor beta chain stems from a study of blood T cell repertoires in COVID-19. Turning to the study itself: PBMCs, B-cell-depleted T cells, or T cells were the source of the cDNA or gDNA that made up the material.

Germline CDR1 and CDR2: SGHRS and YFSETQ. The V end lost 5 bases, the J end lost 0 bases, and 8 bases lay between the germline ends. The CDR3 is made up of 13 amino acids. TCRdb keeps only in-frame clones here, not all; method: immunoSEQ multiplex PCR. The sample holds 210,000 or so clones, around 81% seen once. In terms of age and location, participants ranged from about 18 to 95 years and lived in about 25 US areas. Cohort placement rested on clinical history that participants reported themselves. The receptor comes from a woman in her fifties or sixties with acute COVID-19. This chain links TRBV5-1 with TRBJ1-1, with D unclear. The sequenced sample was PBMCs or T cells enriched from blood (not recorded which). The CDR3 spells CASRRALNTEAFF. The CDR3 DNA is TGCGCCAGCAGACGAGCCCTGAACACTGAAGCTTTCTTT.